A single sample is the source of the 26 T cell receptor beta chains below, sequenced in a study of regulatory T cells in long-lasting Graves disease. Construction of the TCR beta libraries employed iRepertoire HTBI primers in conjunction with Arm-PCR of CDR3 regions. TCRdb reanalysed the multiplex PCR reads using MiXCR and keeps one entry per CDR3 protein. The sample carries over 450,000 distinct CDR3 sequences, 12% recorded once. Noted time point: newly diagnosed GD, antithyroid drugs for less than 3 months. After RNA was extracted from PBMCs, the TCR library was made from it. The same specimen was also included in a second study, on T cells in Graves' hyperthyroidism and ophthalmopathy.

Source: peripheral blood mononuclear cells (PBMCs), taken at new diagnosis, from a patient treated with antithyroid drugs. The source is a woman aged 30 to 39 with Graves disease.

This clonotype occurred a few times. V is TRBV19 and J is TRBJ2-2; a possible D gene is TRBD1 (6 bases). Germline V gene data show CDR1 as LNHDA and CDR2 as SQIVND (reference sequence). Trimming shortened V by 5 bases and J by 4 bases, and 11 bases separated the two germline ends. This CDR3 is 14 amino acids long. CDR3 in amino acids: CASSWGRGTGELFF. In DNA form, the CDR3 reads TGTGCCAGTAGTTGGGGGCGCGGCACCGGGGAGCTGTTTTTT.

At least ten counts were recorded for this clonotype. The chain has TRBV7-9 and TRBJ1-2; TRBD1 agrees at 7 bases. CDR1 and CDR2 (germline): SEHNR, FQNEAQ (reference sequence). V lost 3 bases and J lost 3; bases outside the gene matches: 1. This CDR3 contains 13 residues. Here the CDR3 DNA reads TGTGCCAGCAGCTTCGGACAGGACTATGGCTACACCTTC. This encodes CASSFGQDYGYTF.

This clonotype was recorded many times. The CDR3 DNA sequence: TGTGCCAGCGGGAGGGGGAACACTGAAGCTTTCTTT. Translated: CASGRGNTEAFF. This chain uses TRBV9 with TRBJ1-1, with D perhaps TRBD1 (5 bases). The CDR3 has 12 residues. Trimming removed 7 bases at V and 1 base at J, with 8 bases between. Per the germline V gene, CDR1 is SGDLS and CDR2 is YYNGEE.

This clonotype was observed at least ten times. The CDR3 DNA follows: TGTGCCAGCAGCTCGAATCGGGGGGGGCCAACGGGGTATGGCTACACCTTC. Protein sequence: CASSSNRGGPTGYGYTF. V usage is TRBV7-9 and J usage is TRBJ1-2, with D maybe TRBD1 (6 bases). Germline V CDR1 and CDR2: SEHNR, FQNEAQ (reference sequence). The CDR3 consists of 17 residues. V lost 4 bases and J 5 bases, leaving 23 bases between the germline ends.

This clonotype was seen at least ten times. The chain carries TRBV15 and TRBJ1-1; D unclear. Looked up from germline, CDR1 is LNHNV and CDR2 is YYDKDF (reference sequence). The CDR3 runs 13 residues. V lost 0 bases and J 11 bases, leaving 13 bases between the germline ends. The DNA for the CDR3 is TGTGCCACCAGCAGAGATCAGCACTTAGAGGCTTTCTTT. Its protein product is CATSRDQHLEAFF.

The chain couples TRBV30 to TRBJ1-5; D is uncertain. Germline CDR1 reads GTSNPN; CDR2 reads SVGIG (reference sequence). CDR3 size: 11 residues. Trimming pared 2 bases from V and 4 bases from J, leaving 3 bases between. The CDR3 DNA sequence: TGTGCCTGGAGTTTTAATCAGCCCCAGCATTTT. As protein: CAWSFNQPQHF.

This clonotype was counted ten times or more. V usage is TRBV29-1 and J usage is TRBJ1-1; D ambiguous. V lost 3 bases, J lost 1 base, and 6 bases lay in between. This CDR3 comprises 12 residues. The germline V gene has CDR1 SQVTM and CDR2 ANQGSEA. The CDR3 nucleotides read TGCAGCGTTGAGACCCAGAACACTGAAGCTTTCTTT. This translates into CSVETQNTEAFF.

This clonotype was seen at least ten times. The V call is TRBV28, the J call TRBJ2-7, with TRBD2 identical over 8 bases. V lost 2 bases, J lost 4 bases, and 10 bases stayed unmatched. Germline CDR1 and CDR2: MDHEN and SYDVKM. The CDR3 length is 16 residues. The CDR3 bases are TGTGCCAGCAGTTTAAGCTTTCCGGGACTAGAGTACGAGCAGTACTTC. Protein sequence: CASSLSFPGLEYEQYF.

This clonotype was seen at least ten times. This chain links TRBV19 with TRBJ2-1, with 10 positions matching TRBD2. Germline lookup yields CDR1 LNHDA and CDR2 SQIVND (reference sequence). V dropped 3 bases and J dropped 3; count of bases not matched to a gene: 8. This CDR3 is 17 amino acids long. The CDR3 spells CASSMTPLAGVYNEQFF. CDR3 DNA: TGTGCCAGTAGTATGACCCCCCTAGCGGGAGTCTACAATGAGCAGTTCTTC.

This clonotype has a handful of counts. This clone may be a read error of a much larger clone one base away. The chain joins TRBV28 to TRBJ2-5; TRBD2 is a possible D gene (5 bases). Germline CDR1 and CDR2: MDHEN and SYDVKM. Trimming removed 5 bases at V and 4 bases at J, with 14 bases between. This CDR3 has 14 amino acids. As DNA, the CDR3 is TGTGCCAGCAGTCTCGTTCGGGGTGGAGAGACCCAGTACTTC. Its protein is CASSLVRGGETQYF.

This clonotype was seen only a few times. The chain uses TRBV28 and TRBJ1-2; unclear D gene. Looked up from germline, CDR1 is MDHEN and CDR2 is SYDVKM. V dropped 6 bases and J dropped 6 bases, with 14 bases sitting between them. The CDR3 sequence is 13 residues long. CDR3 bases: TGTGCCAGCAGACCCCCCGCGCGGAATGGCTACACCTTC. This gives the protein CASRPPARNGYTF.

This clonotype was observed a handful of times. The gene calls are TRBV6-2 or TRBV6-3 and TRBJ1-2; a possible D gene is TRBD1 (5 bases). The CDR3 consists of 13 residues. Germline CDR1 and CDR2: MNHEY and SVGEGT. Trimming removed 6 bases at V and 1 base at J, with 9 bases between. The CDR3 region is CASRAGSNYGYTF. In nucleotides, the CDR3 is TGTGCCAGCAGGGCAGGGAGTAACTATGGCTACACCTTC.

This clonotype has a count of ten or more. J is TRBJ1-5 and V is TRBV7-8, with D unclear. The CDR3 covers 15 residues. Germline CDR1 is SGHVS and CDR2 is FQNEAQ. Trimming removed 0 bases at V and 0 bases at J, with 6 bases between. CDR3 residues: CASSLAPNSNQPQHF. The CDR3 coding sequence is TGTGCCAGCAGCTTAGCGCCAAATAGCAATCAGCCCCAGCATTTT.

The V and J genes are TRBV9 and TRBJ1-2; no clear D. V lost 3 bases and J lost 9, with 18 bases in between. Germline lookup yields CDR1 SGDLS and CDR2 YYNGEE. CDR3 length equals 14 residues. CDR3 residues: CASSARPGSKSYTF. The CDR3 DNA sequence: TGTGCCAGCAGCGCCCGACCGGGTTCGAAGAGCTACACCTTC.

The chain recombines TRBV5-6 with TRBJ1-1, with 10 positions matching TRBD1. This CDR3 region has 15 residues. V gave up 1 base and J gave up 6 bases; unmatched junction bases: 6. Germline V gene lookup returns CDR1 SGHDT and CDR2 YYEEEE. The CDR3 DNA follows: TGTGCCAGCAGCTTGACGGGGACAGGGGACGCTGAAGCTTTCTTT. Translating gives CASSLTGTGDAEAFF.

The chain uses TRBV3-1 and TRBJ2-7, with D uncertain. The CDR3 totals 12 residues. Germline CDR1 reads LGHDT; CDR2 reads YNNKEL (reference sequence). Between the trimmed V and J ends, which lost 3 bases and 2 bases, there was a span of 5 bases. The CDR3 here is CASSHEPYEQYF. The CDR3 nucleotides are TGTGCCAGCAGCCACGAGCCCTACGAGCAGTACTTC.

This clonotype was observed many times. The chain couples TRBV5-1 to TRBJ2-7, with no clear D. V was trimmed by 2 bases and J by 0 bases, leaving 15 bases between them. The CDR3 contains 16 residues. Germline-derived CDR1 and CDR2 are SGHRS and YFSETQ. CDR3 DNA sequence: TGCGCCAGCAGCTTTGGCGGAGCGATGAGCTCCTACGAGCAGTACTTC. Encoded protein: CASSFGGAMSSYEQYF.

This clonotype was recorded at least ten times. J is TRBJ1-2 and V is TRBV20-1; D not resolved. V was shortened by 3 bases and J by 1 base, with 6 bases between the two germline ends. This CDR3 comprises 12 residues. Germline V gene sequence: CDR1 DFQATT, CDR2 SNEGSKA (reference sequence). The CDR3 reads CSAREVNYGYTF. The CDR3 DNA reads TGCAGTGCTAGGGAGGTTAACTATGGCTACACCTTC.

As for this clonotype: With a much larger clone just one base away, this may be a read error. The chain carries TRBV5-6 and TRBJ2-3; 10 positions match TRBD2. There are 15 residues in the CDR3. Germline lookup yields CDR1 SGHDT and CDR2 YYEEEE. J gave up 7 bases and V 4 bases, and 9 bases lay outside the gene matches. DNA of the CDR3: TGTGCCAGCAGCGCTGGACTAGCGGAGGAGAATACGCAGTATTTT. Its protein is CASSAGLAEENTQYF.

As concerns this clonotype: This clone may be a read error of a much larger clone one base away. The V gene is TRBV12-3 or TRBV12-4, the J gene TRBJ1-1; 8 bases map to TRBD1. The CDR3 is made up of 14 amino acids. CDR3: CAGRRDRPNTEAFF. The CDR3 coding sequence is TGTGCCGGCAGGAGGGACAGGCCGAACACTGAAGCTTTCTTT.

This clonotype was seen ten or more times. The gene calls are TRBV6-2 or TRBV6-3 and TRBJ2-5; perhaps TRBD2 as D (5 bases). Trimming left V 2 bases short and J 6 bases short, with 16 bases between. The CDR3 is 15 residues long. Germline CDR1 is MNHEY and CDR2 is SVGEGT. CDR3 nucleotides: TGTGCCAGCAGTTACCCCGGGATCCTCGTGAAGACCCAGTACTTC. Translating gives CASSYPGILVKTQYF.

This clonotype was seen ten or more times. V gene TRBV29-1 combines with J gene TRBJ2-2, with TRBD2 as a possible D gene (6 bases). Germline CDR1 SQVTM, CDR2 ANQGSEA. Trimming shortened V by 6 bases and J by 3 bases, and 11 bases separated the two germline ends. The CDR3 loop spans 13 amino acids. CDR3 sequence: CSVRTTYTGELFF. In DNA, the CDR3 is TGCAGCGTCCGGACTACCTACACCGGGGAGCTGTTTTTT.

Ten or more counts support this clonotype. No DNA is shown, since the ends of the CDR3 on it are uncertain; the CDR3 is the one TCRdb lists. CDR3 sequence: CASSTSTGSLNTEAFF. The chain links TRBV6-2 or TRBV6-3 to TRBJ1-1; TRBD1 is taken as the D call from the table, unchecked against the DNA. Germline V gives CDR1 MNHEY, CDR2 SVGEGT. The CDR3 length is 16 residues, termini included.

This clonotype was seen repeatedly, ten times or more. The genes are TRBV5-5 and TRBJ1-4; D remains unclear. The CDR3 has 14 amino acids. Germline V gene lookup returns CDR1 SGHKS and CDR2 YYEKEE (reference sequence). Trimming took 2 bases from V and 0 from J, leaving 5 bases between them. The chain's CDR3 is CASSFSATNEKLFF. CDR3 coding DNA: TGTGCCAGCAGCTTTTCGGCAACTAATGAAAAACTGTTTTTT.

This clonotype was seen many times. This sequence joins TRBV6-2 or TRBV6-3 and TRBJ1-1; D gene uncertain. CDR3 length: 13 amino acids. Trimming pared 6 bases from V and 6 bases from J, leaving 14 bases between. Germline V gene sequence: CDR1 MNHEY, CDR2 SVGEGT. CDR3 nucleotide sequence: TGTGCCAGCAGCTACCCATCCGGCGCTGAAGCTTTCTTT. Translated, it gives CASSYPSGAEAFF.

This clonotype was counted ten times or more. This chain links TRBV5-1 with TRBJ2-1; 7 nucleotides agree with TRBD1. Trimming removed 5 bases from V and 1 base from J; junction bases left unmatched: 9. The CDR3 sequence is 16 residues long. Germline loops: CDR1 SGHRS, CDR2 YFSETQ. In DNA, the CDR3 is TGCGCCAGCAGACCCTGGACAGGCAGTTCCTACAATGAGCAGTTCTTC. It encodes CASRPWTGSSYNEQFF. Full variable domain (outside the CDR3, taken from reference TRBV5-1 and TRBJ2-1): KAGVTQTPRYLIKTRGQQVTLSCSPISGHRSVSWYQQTPGQGLQFLFEYFSETQRNKGNFPGRFSGRQFSNSRSEMNVSTLELGDSALYLCASRPWTGSSYNEQFFGPGTRLTVL.